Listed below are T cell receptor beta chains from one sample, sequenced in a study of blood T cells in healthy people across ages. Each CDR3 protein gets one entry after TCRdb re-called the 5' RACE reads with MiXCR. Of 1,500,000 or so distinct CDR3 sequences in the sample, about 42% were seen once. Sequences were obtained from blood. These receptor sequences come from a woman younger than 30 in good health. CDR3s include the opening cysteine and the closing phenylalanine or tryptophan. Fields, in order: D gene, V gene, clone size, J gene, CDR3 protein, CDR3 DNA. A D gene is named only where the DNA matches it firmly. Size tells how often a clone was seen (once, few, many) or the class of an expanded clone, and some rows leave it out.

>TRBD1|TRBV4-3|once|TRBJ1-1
CASSRQGRIAITEAFF
TGCGCCAGCAGCAGACAGGGGAGGATCGCCATCACTGAAGCTTTCTTT
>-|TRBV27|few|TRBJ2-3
CAGLPGRGTDTQYF
TGTGCCGGCTTGCCGGGAAGGGGCACAGATACGCAGTATTTT
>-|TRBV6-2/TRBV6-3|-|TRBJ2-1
CASREDRVSYNEQFF
TGTGCCAGCAGGGAGGACAGAGTCTCCTACAATGAGCAGTTCTTC
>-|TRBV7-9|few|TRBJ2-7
CASSLANADNEQYF
TGTGCCAGCAGCTTAGCGAACGCGGACAATGAGCAGTACTTC
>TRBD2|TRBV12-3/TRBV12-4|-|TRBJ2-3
CASTLGLAGLTDAQYF
TGTGCCAGCACCCTGGGACTAGCGGGCCTCACAGATGCGCAGTATTTT
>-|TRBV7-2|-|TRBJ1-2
CASSPTINYGYTF
TGTGCCAGCAGCCCAACTATTAACTATGGCTACACCTTC
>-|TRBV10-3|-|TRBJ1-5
CAVSEGGVEFGNQPQHF
TGTGCCGTCAGTGAGGGAGGGGTTGAGTTTGGCAATCAGCCCCAGCATTTT
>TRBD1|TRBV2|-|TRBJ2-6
CASRDRASGANVLTF
TGTGCCAGCAGGGACAGGGCCTCTGGGGCCAACGTCCTGACTTTC
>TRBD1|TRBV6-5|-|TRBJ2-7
CASRRTGTGGYEQYF
TGTGCCAGCAGACGCACCGGGACAGGGGGCTACGAGCAGTACTTC
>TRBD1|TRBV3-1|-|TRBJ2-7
CASSQTNRGGEQYF
TGTGCCAGCAGCCAAACTAACAGGGGTGGGGAGCAGTACTTC
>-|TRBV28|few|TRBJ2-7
CASSLSLTATYEQYF
TGTGCCAGCAGTTTATCCCTGACGGCGACCTACGAGCAGTACTTC
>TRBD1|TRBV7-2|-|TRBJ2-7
CASSLGAAQGFYEQYF
TGTGCCAGCAGCTTAGGCGCGGCACAGGGGTTTTACGAGCAGTACTTC
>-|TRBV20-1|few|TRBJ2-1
CSARQFSYNEQFF
TGCAGTGCTAGGCAATTCTCCTACAATGAGCAGTTCTTC
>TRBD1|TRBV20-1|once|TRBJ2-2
CSAPRQGRAGELFF
TGCAGTGCTCCACGACAGGGGCGGGCCGGGGAGCTGTTTTTT
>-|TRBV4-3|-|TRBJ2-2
CASSQAILITNTGELFF
TGCGCCAGCAGCCAAGCGATTCTGATAACGAACACCGGGGAGCTGTTTTTT
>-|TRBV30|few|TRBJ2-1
CAWAGTGNNEQFF
TGTGCCTGGGCCGGGACTGGTAACAATGAGCAGTTCTTC
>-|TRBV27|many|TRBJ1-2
CASSRTPNYGYTF
TGTGCCAGCAGTAGGACACCTAACTATGGCTACACCTTC
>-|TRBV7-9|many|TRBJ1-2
CASSLFGTPVGYTF
TGTGCCAGCAGCTTATTCGGGACACCCGTCGGCTACACCTTC
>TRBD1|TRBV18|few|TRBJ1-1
CASSLDREGTEAFF
TGTGCCAGCTCCCTCGACAGGGAGGGCACTGAAGCTTTCTTT
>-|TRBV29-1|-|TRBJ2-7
CSVELGARYEQYF
TGCAGCGTTGAACTGGGGGCGCGGTACGAGCAGTACTTC
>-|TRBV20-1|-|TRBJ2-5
CSVTTWRSGQYF
TGCAGTGTAACTACTTGGAGGAGCGGGCAGTACTTC
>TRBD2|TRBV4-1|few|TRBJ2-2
CASSLPGLAGGEVTGELFF
TGCGCCAGCAGCCTACCGGGACTAGCGGGGGGAGAGGTCACCGGGGAGCTGTTTTTT
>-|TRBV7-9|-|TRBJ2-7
CASSPKGQSYEQYF
TGTGCCAGCAGCCCAAAGGGACAATCCTACGAGCAGTACTTC
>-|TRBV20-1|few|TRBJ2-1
CSARKQGSYNEQFF
TGCAGTGCTAGGAAGCAGGGATCCTACAATGAGCAGTTCTTC
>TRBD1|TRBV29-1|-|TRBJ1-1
CSVPTGGRFEAFF
TGCAGCGTCCCTACAGGGGGCCGGTTTGAAGCTTTCTTT
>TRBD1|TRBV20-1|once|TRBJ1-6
CSARTGGSSPLHF
TGCAGTGCTAGAACAGGGGGTAGTTCACCCCTCCACTTT
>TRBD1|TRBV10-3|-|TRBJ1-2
CAISLGQGGYTF
TGTGCCATCAGTCTCGGACAGGGGGGCTACACCTTC
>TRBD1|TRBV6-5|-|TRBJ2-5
CASSRQGGENEQYF
TGTGCCAGCAGTAGACAGGGTGGGGAAAATGAGCAGTACTTC
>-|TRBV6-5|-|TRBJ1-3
CASSYSRPGNTIYF
TGTGCCAGCAGTTACAGTAGGCCAGGAAACACCATATATTTT
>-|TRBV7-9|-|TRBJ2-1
CASSLAALRGGLGWQFF
TGTGCCAGCAGCTTAGCTGCGCTCAGGGGAGGTTTAGGTTGGCAGTTCTTC